This T cell receptor (beta chain) was observed in a study of T cells in Graves' hyperthyroidism and ophthalmopathy (dated by TCRdb to between 2019 and 2020). Regarding the complete study: Peripheral blood samples were taken at the time of initial diagnosis, prior to any treatment. To identify distinguishing TCR V-J signatures, a discovery cohort of 90 to 100 patients was used, comprising 40 to 45 with Graves' ophthalmopathy and some 57 with stable Graves' hyperthyroidism. Prospective prediction of ophthalmopathy was tested in an independent validation cohort consisting of 18 to 20 hyperthyroidism patients and some 17 patients who later progressed to ophthalmopathy. After sampling, hyperthyroidism patients received methimazole starting at 30 mg daily, and ophthalmopathy patients received high-dose intravenous methylprednisolone. The 95 to 100 discovery patients were divided at random into training and test sets in a 7:3 ratio. The paper reports TCR Vbeta CDR3 sequencing of over 130 peripheral blood samples: 40 to 45 ophthalmopathy, about 75 hyperthyroidism and 17 progressor patients. In about 6 Graves' hyperthyroidism patients, the study also compared T-cell repertoires from thyroid tissue with T-cell repertoires from blood.

TCR beta CDR3 regions were amplified from RNA transcripts. The TCR CDR3 was subjected to a first round of RT-PCR using the HTBI primer set and the Qiagen OneStep RT-PCR kit. Libraries were constructed in a second round of multiplex PCR, after which size selection and purification were performed. Sequencing of the libraries was done on an Illumina HiSeq2000 using paired-end 100 bp reads. As for the authors' bioinformatics: SOAPnuke was used to process the raw data, removing reads that contained adapters or uncalled bases, had a mean Phred below 15, or lacked an exact match to the constant primer or identifier. COPE v1.2.5 was used to merge high-quality paired reads, and clonotypes were defined as unique nucleotide sequences. MiTCR v1.1 was used to align the clonotypes against IMGT TRBV, TRBD and TRBJ reference segments. The analysis was restricted to V-J combinations with a frequency above 0.0001, which together covered 99% to 99.2% of the repertoires. The TCS score was defined as F50 (clonal expansion) divided by E x V (chaos), with BLOSUM62-based TCRdist calculated between CDR3 peptides within each V-J. Welch's t-statistics and random forest reduced around 550 V-J features to 13, which were used in a naive Bayes classifier (R e1071). TCRdb trimmed public reads at Q25 via fastp, called clones via MiXCR and kept in-frame beta chains. Identical CDR3 proteins give one entry, which carries the most common genes and DNA. TCRdb, rather than the study authors, made the V and J calls. This sample lists a few hundred thousand distinct CDR3 sequences; about 16% were detected once. Approximately 30% of the sample is held by the ten biggest clonotypes.

In this sample, this clonotype turned up a few times. The antigen it recognizes is unknown. No quality values exist for individual bases; no much larger clone is one base distant. Stable Graves' hyperthyroidism was defined as no progression to ophthalmopathy during 18 months of follow-up. Hyperthyroidism patients were newly diagnosed, with disease duration under 2 months, and aged 18 to 65 years. The study excluded patients with uncontrolled infections, other autoimmune diseases, pregnancy or lactation. Diagnoses relied on clinical symptoms, serum thyroxine and TRAb, thyroid ultrasound and orbital computed tomography. Ficoll-Paque density gradient centrifugation was used to isolate PBMCs from about 10 ml of fresh peripheral blood. Total RNA was extracted with Trizol reagent, and quality was checked on an Agilent 2100 Bioanalyzer. Via the germline V gene, CDR1 is SGHRS and CDR2 YFSETQ. The V end loses 3 bases and the J end loses 3 bases, and a stretch of 11 bases separates them. Taken from cysteine to phenylalanine, the CDR3 has 14 residues. The kept DNA is CDR3 alone, 42 bases in frame from the first base.

The investigation overall reported the following: Ophthalmopathy was separated from stable hyperthyroidism by a 13 V-J signature model, with approximately 89% sensitivity and roughly 81% specificity obtained in cross-validation and 80%/75% obtained in testing. In validation, the model predicted progression to ophthalmopathy with approximately 71% sensitivity and 72.22% specificity, a median of 6.5 months before onset. No statistical method was used to fix the sample size in advance, and group allocation was not hidden from the investigators. Most expanded thyroid clonotypes (frequency above 0.001) were also found in blood, which suggests that blood repertoires may mirror thyroid immune responses.

This chain is built from TRBV5-1 and TRBJ2-3; a tentative D call is TRBD1 (6 bases match). Input material: blood. The sequence came from a young woman with Graves' hyperthyroidism. The CDR3 loop reads CASSSWDKTDTQYF. The nucleotide sequence reads as follows: TGCGCCAGCAGCTCATGGGACAAAACAGATACGCAGTATTTT.